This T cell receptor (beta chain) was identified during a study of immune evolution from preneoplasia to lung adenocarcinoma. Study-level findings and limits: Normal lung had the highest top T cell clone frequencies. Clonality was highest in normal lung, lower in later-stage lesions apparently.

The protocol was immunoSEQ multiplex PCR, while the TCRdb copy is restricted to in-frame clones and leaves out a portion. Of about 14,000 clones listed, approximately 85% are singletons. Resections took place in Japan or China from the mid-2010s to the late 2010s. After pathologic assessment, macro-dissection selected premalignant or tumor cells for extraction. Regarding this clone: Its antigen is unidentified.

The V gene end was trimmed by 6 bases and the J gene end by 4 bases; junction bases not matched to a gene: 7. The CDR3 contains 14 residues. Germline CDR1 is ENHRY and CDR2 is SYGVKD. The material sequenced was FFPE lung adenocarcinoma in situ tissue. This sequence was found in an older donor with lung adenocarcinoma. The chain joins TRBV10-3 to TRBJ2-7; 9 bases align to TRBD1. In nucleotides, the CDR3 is TGTGCCATCAGCCCCCGGGACAGGGCTTACGAGCAGTACTTC. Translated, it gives CAISPRDRAYEQYF.